This section outlines one T cell receptor (beta chain) sequence together with its context. The junction had 7 bases not matched to a gene; V was cut back by 3 bases and J by 4 bases. The CDR3 has 16 amino acids. CDR1 and CDR2 from the germline V gene are LNHDA and SQIVND (reference sequence). The sample comes from a study of preoperative IRX-2 immunotherapy in early breast cancer. The treatment: preoperative locoregional IRX-2 cytokine immunotherapy. Patients received preoperative, locoregional IRX-2 cytokine immunotherapy in a phase Ib study. Libraries were prepared by immunoSEQ multiplex PCR; TCRdb keeps only in-frame clonotypes and omits some of them. The top ten hold approximately 1.2% of the sample, which has about 45,000 clones, approximately 80% seen once.

The receptor was isolated from a human donor with breast cancer. Sample: tumor tissue, taken after IRX-2 immunotherapy. The rearrangement joins TRBV19 to TRBJ2-1; 9 bases agree with TRBD2. CDR3 loop: CASSMAGLAGYNEQFF. CDR3 DNA: TGTGCCAGTAGTATGGCAGGGCTAGCGGGGTACAATGAGCAGTTCTTC.